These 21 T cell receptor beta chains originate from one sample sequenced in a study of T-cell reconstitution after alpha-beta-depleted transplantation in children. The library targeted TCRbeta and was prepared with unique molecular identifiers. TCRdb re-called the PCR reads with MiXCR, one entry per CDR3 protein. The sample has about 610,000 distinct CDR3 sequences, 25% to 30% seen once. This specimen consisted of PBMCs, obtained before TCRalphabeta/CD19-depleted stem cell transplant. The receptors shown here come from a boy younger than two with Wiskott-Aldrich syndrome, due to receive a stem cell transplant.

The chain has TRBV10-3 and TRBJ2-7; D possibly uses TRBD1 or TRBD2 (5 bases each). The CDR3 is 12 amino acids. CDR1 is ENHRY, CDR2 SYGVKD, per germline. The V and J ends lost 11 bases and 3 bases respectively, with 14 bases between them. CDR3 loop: CAGGPGLYEQYF. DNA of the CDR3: TGTGCCGGGGGTCCTGGCCTCTACGAGCAGTACTTC.

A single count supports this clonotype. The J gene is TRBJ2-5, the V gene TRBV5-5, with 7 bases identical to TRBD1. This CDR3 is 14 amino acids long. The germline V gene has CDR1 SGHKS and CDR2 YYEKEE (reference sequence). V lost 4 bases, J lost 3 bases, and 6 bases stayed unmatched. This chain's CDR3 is CASSHRDSKETQYF. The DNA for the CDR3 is TGTGCCAGCAGCCACCGGGACAGTAAAGAGACCCAGTACTTC.

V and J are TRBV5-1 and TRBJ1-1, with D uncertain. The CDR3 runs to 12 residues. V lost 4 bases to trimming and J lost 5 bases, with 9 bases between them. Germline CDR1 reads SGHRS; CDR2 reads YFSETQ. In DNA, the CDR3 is TGCGCCAGCAGCCCCCCGGGGACTGAAGCTTTCTTT. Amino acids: CASSPPGTEAFF.

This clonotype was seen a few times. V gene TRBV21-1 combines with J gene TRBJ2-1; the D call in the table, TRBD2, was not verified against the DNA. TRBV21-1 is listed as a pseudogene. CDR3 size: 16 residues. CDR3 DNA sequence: TGTGCCAGCAGTACCAATACGACTAGCGGGAGCGATGAGCAGTTCTTC. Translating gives CASSTNTTSGSDEQFF.

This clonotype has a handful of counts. CDR3 nucleotides: TGCGCCAGCAAAGAGTCGGTGGGAGAGCCCTCCTACAATGAGCAGTTCTTC. It specifies CASKESVGEPSYNEQFF. V usage is TRBV5-1 and J usage is TRBJ2-1; the D gene is possibly TRBD2 (5 bases). Germline V lookup: CDR1 SGHRS, CDR2 YFSETQ. The CDR3 has 17 residues. The V end lost 6 bases, the J end lost 0 bases, and 19 bases lay between the germline ends.

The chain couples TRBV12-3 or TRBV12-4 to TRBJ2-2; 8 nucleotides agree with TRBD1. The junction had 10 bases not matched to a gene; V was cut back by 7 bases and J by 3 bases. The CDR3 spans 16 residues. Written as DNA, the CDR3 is TGTGCCAGCATCCACACAGGGGGTGCTTACACCGGGGAGCTGTTTTTT. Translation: CASIHTGGAYTGELFF.

The chain's CDR3 is CASSPITKVLDTQYF. CDR3 sequence (DNA): TGTGCCAGCAGCCCCATCACGAAGGTCCTAGATACGCAGTATTTT. The chain is built from TRBV7-9 and TRBJ2-3; D remains unclear. This CDR3 spans 15 amino acids. Germline lookup yields CDR1 SEHNR and CDR2 FQNEAQ (reference sequence). V lost 5 bases to trimming and J lost 5 bases, with 17 bases between them.

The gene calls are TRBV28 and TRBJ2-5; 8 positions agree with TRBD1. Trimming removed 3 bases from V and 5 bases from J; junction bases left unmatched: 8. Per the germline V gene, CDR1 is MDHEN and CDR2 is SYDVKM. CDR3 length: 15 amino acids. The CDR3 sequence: CASSFPQGGWETQYF. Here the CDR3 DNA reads TGTGCCAGCAGTTTTCCACAGGGGGGTTGGGAGACCCAGTACTTC.

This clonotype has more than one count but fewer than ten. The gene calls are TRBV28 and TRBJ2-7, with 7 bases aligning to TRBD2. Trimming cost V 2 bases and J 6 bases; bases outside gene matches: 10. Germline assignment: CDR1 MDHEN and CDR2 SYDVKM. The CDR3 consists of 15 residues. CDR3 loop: CASSLIGGGPLEQYF. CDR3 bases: TGTGCCAGCAGTTTAATCGGGGGAGGGCCCCTCGAGCAGTACTTC.

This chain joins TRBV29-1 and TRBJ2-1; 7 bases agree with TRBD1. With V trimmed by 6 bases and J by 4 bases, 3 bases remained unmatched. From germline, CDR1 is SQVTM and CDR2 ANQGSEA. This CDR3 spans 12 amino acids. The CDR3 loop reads CSVGQSYNEQFF. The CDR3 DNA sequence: TGCAGCGTGGGACAGTCTTACAATGAGCAGTTCTTC.

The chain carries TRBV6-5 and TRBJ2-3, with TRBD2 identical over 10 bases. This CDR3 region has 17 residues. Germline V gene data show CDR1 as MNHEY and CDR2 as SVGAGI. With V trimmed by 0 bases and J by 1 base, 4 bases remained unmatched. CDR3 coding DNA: TGTGCCAGCAGTTACTCGACAACTAGCGGGGGCACAGATACGCAGTATTTT. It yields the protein CASSYSTTSGGTDTQYF.

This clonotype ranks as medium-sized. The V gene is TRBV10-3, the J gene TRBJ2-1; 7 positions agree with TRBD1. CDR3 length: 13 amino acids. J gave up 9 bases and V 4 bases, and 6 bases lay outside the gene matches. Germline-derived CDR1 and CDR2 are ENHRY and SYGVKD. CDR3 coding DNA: TGTGCCATCAGTGGGGGACAGATTGTTGAGCAGTTCTTC. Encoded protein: CAISGGQIVEQFF.

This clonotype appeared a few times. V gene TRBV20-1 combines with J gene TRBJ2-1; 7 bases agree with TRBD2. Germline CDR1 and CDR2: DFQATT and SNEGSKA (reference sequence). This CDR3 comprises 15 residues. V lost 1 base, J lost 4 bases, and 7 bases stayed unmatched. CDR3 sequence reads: CSARVSLANYNEQFF. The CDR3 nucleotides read TGCAGTGCTAGAGTTTCACTAGCGAATTACAATGAGCAGTTCTTC.

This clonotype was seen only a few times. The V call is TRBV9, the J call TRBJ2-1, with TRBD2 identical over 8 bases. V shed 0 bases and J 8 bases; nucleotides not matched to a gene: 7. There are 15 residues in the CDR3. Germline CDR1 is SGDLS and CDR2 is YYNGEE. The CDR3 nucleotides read TGTGCCAGCAGCGTAGGGAGCGGGAGTTCGGATGAGCAGTTCTTC. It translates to CASSVGSGSSDEQFF.

As DNA, the CDR3 is TGTGCCAGCAGCTTAAAAGTGGGAGTAGGCAATGAGCAGTTCTTC. It specifies CASSLKVGVGNEQFF. The chain uses TRBV7-3 and TRBJ2-1; a possible D gene is TRBD2 (5 bases). The CDR3 consists of 15 residues. V was clipped by 1 base and J by 6 bases, with 13 bases between them. Looked up from germline, CDR1 is SGHTA and CDR2 is FQGTGA.

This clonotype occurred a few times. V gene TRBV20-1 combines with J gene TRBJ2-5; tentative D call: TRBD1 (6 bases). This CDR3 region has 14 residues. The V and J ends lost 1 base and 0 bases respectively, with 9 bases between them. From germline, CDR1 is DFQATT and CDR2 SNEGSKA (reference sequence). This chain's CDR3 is CSARAQGYQETQYF. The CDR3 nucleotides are TGCAGTGCTAGAGCCCAGGGGTACCAAGAGACCCAGTACTTC.

CDR3 coding DNA: TGTGCCAGCAGCTCCCCAGGACTAGCGGCTTACCCTAGCACAGATACGCAGTATTTT. It translates to CASSSPGLAAYPSTDTQYF. The gene calls are TRBV11-2 and TRBJ2-3, with TRBD2 matching 10 bases. The CDR3 has 19 residues. V dropped 4 bases and J dropped 0; count of bases not matched to a gene: 13. Per the germline V gene, CDR1 is SGHAT and CDR2 is FQNNGV.

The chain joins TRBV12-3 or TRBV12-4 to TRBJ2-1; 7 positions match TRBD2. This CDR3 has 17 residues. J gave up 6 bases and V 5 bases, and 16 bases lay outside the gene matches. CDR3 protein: CASSKSEAGWGSNEQFF. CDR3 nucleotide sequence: TGTGCCAGCAGTAAATCAGAAGCGGGATGGGGCAGCAATGAGCAGTTCTTC.

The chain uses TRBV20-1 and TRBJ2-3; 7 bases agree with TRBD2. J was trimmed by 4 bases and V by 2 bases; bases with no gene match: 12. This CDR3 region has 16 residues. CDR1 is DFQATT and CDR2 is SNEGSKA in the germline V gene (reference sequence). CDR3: CSARNPLADAPDTQYF. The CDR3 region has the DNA TGCAGTGCTAGAAATCCCCTAGCGGATGCACCAGATACGCAGTATTTT.

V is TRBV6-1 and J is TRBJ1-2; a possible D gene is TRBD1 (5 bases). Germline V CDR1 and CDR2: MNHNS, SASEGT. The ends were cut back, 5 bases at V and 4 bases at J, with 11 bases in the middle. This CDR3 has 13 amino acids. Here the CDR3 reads CASSRTPSYGYTF. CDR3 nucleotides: TGTGCCAGCAGTAGGACACCTTCCTATGGCTACACCTTC.

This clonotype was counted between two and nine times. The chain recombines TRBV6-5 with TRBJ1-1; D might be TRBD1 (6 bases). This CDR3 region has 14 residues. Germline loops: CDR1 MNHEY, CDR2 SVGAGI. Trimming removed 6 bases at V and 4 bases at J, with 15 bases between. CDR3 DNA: TGTGCCAGCAGATACCTACAGGGTGGCACTGAAGCTTTCTTT. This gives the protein CASRYLQGGTEAFF.